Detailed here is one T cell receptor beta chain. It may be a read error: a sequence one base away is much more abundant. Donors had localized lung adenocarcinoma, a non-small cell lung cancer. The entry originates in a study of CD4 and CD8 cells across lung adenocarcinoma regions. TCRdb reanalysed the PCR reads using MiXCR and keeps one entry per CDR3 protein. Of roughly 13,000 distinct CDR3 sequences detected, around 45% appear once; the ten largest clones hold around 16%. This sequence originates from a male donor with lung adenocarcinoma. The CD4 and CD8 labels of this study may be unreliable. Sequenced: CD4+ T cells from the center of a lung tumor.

CDR3 nucleotides: TGTGCCAGCAGCTTAGAAAGGGGGGGCACCGACAATGAGCAGTTCTTC. It codes for CASSLERGGTDNEQFF. This chain links TRBV11-3 with TRBJ2-1, with a weak D call TRBD2 (7 bases). V was shortened by 0 bases and J by 5 bases, with 14 bases between the two germline ends. Germline V gene lookup returns CDR1 SGHNT and CDR2 YENEEA. This CDR3 has 16 amino acids.